A single sample gave rise to the 26 T cell receptor beta chains below, sequenced in a study of response to subunit inactivated influenza vaccine. Each CDR3 protein is one row after TCRdb ran MiXCR on the RT-PCR reads. The profile shows 500,000 or so distinct CDR3 sequences, roughly 9.7% of them singletons. The starting material was PBMCs from blood, obtained roughly 47 days after vaccination. The source is a man aged 45 to 65 who received an inactivated influenza vaccine.

V usage is TRBV20-1 and J usage is TRBJ2-3; 8 bases align to TRBD1. Germline-derived CDR1 and CDR2 are DFQATT and SNEGSKA (reference sequence). The CDR3 sequence is 13 residues long. Unmatched junction bases numbered 4, after V lost 3 bases and J lost 5 bases. CDR3 nucleotide sequence: TGCAGTGCTAGGAAGACAGGGGTAGATACGCAGTATTTT. This gives the protein CSARKTGVDTQYF.

This clonotype was seen more than once but under ten times. The rearrangement joins TRBV6-1 to TRBJ2-3; D may match TRBD1 or TRBD2 (5 bases each). The germline gives CDR1 MNHNS, CDR2 SASEGT. Deletions cut 8 bases from V and 0 bases from J, with 12 bases between. The CDR3 is 14 amino acids. The CDR3 here is CASSRGRSTDTQYF. CDR3 nucleotides: TGTGCCAGCTCGAGGGGCCGAAGCACAGATACGCAGTATTTT.

The chain is built from TRBV6-2 or TRBV6-3 and TRBJ2-1, with 7 bases that match TRBD2. Germline loops: CDR1 MNHEY, CDR2 SVGEGT. The CDR3 has 14 amino acids. V lost 7 bases to trimming and J lost 12 bases; unmatched junction nucleotides: 15. This CDR3 is CASNKESRGEGQFF. As DNA, the CDR3 is TGTGCCAGCAACAAGGAATCCCGGGGGGAAGGGCAGTTCTTC.

This clonotype has more than one count but fewer than ten. The chain links TRBV5-1 to TRBJ1-1; 10 nucleotides agree with TRBD1. This CDR3 is 18 amino acids long. Trimming cost V 2 bases and J 4 bases; bases outside gene matches: 14. The germline V gene encodes CDR1 SGHRS and CDR2 YFSETQ. CDR3 protein: CASSFLATGGSGGTEAFF. The CDR3 bases are TGCGCCAGCAGCTTTTTGGCGACAGGGGGCTCTGGGGGCACTGAAGCTTTCTTT. Filled out from reference TRBV5-1 and TRBJ1-1, the complete variable domain reads KAGVTQTPRYLIKTRGQQVTLSCSPISGHRSVSWYQQTPGQGLQFLFEYFSETQRNKGNFPGRFSGRQFSNSRSEMNVSTLELGDSALYLCASSFLATGGSGGTEAFFGQGTRLTVV.

The table lists this clonotype with many counts. V usage is TRBV12-3 or TRBV12-4 and J usage is TRBJ2-3; TRBD2 aligns across 7 bases. The CDR3 covers 13 residues. Losses at the gene ends were 4 bases for V and 4 bases for J; bases not matched to a gene: 2. CDR3 region: CASSSAGADTQYF. In DNA, the CDR3 is TGTGCCAGCAGTTCTGCGGGAGCAGATACGCAGTATTTT.

In this sample, this clonotype turned up a few times. The rearrangement uses TRBV5-1 and TRBJ1-1; D ambiguous. The CDR3 is 11 residues long. Trimming removed 3 bases at V and 7 bases at J, with 7 bases between. In germline, CDR1 is SGHRS, CDR2 YFSETQ. CDR3 region: CASSSSLEAFF. CDR3 DNA: TGCGCCAGCAGCTCCTCCCTTGAAGCTTTCTTT.

The rearrangement uses TRBV5-6 and TRBJ2-7, with 8 bases matching TRBD1. V shed 7 bases, J shed 4 bases, and the junction held 13 bases outside the gene matches. In germline, CDR1 is SGHDT, CDR2 YYEEEE. The CDR3 spans 15 residues. The CDR3 region has the DNA TGTGCCAGCCAAGCCATGCGGACAGGGCGATACGAGCAGTACTTC. Protein: CASQAMRTGRYEQYF.

The rearrangement uses TRBV6-1 and TRBJ1-2; 7 bases map to TRBD1. CDR1 and CDR2 (germline): MNHNS, SASEGT. V lost 7 bases to trimming and J lost 2 bases; unmatched junction nucleotides: 7. The CDR3 has 14 amino acids. The CDR3 sequence is CASIPGQQNYGYTF. The DNA for the CDR3 is TGTGCCAGCATCCCGGGACAGCAGAACTATGGCTACACCTTC.

The chain recombines TRBV9 with TRBJ2-2, with a tentative D call TRBD2 (5 bases). V was cut by 4 bases and J by 2 bases, with 15 bases left in between. CDR3 length equals 16 residues. CDR1 is SGDLS, CDR2 YYNGEE, per germline. The CDR3 DNA reads TGTGCCAGCAGCCATTCGACGGGGAGTAACACCGGGGAGCTGTTTTTT. Encoded protein: CASSHSTGSNTGELFF.

The chain uses TRBV10-3 and TRBJ2-2; 9 bases match TRBD2. Germline assignment: CDR1 ENHRY and CDR2 SYGVKD. The J segment lost 5 bases and the V segment lost 8 bases, leaving 9 bases of the junction unmatched. The CDR3 is made up of 15 amino acids. This CDR3 is CAISLLAGDTGELFF. As DNA, the CDR3 is TGTGCCATCTCCCTACTAGCGGGCGATACCGGGGAGCTGTTTTTT.

The rearrangement links TRBV24-1 to TRBJ1-2; 9 bases line up with TRBD1. The CDR3 has 14 residues. The germline gives CDR1 KGHDR, CDR2 SFDVKD. With V trimmed by 2 bases and J by 5 bases, 2 bases remained unmatched. The CDR3 DNA reads as TGTGCCACCAGTGATTCCGGACAGGGGTATGGCTACACCTTC. Translation gives CATSDSGQGYGYTF.

In the case of this clonotype: Compared with germline, one end of the junction differs, possibly owing to a read error. This rearrangement joins TRBV5-6 to TRBJ2-5; D might be TRBD1 (5 bases). CDR3 size: 14 residues. Germline V CDR1 and CDR2: SGHDT, YYEEEE. The CDR3 region is CASSLGQLEETLYF. For the CDR3, the DNA is TGTGCCAGCAGCTTGGGACAGTTGGAAGAGACCCTGTACTTC.

The chain recombines TRBV28 with TRBJ2-7; TRBD1 aligns across 8 bases. The trim removed 8 bases at V and 6 bases at J, leaving 6 bases unmatched. This CDR3 is built from 12 residues. Looked up from germline, CDR1 is MDHEN and CDR2 is SYDVKM. As DNA, the CDR3 is TGTGCCAGCTATGGACAGGGTTTCGAGCAGTACTTC. Protein sequence: CASYGQGFEQYF.

This clonotype occurred many times. This rearrangement joins TRBV25-1 to TRBJ2-3; no clear D gene. This CDR3 region has 11 residues. Germline V gene lookup returns CDR1 MGHDK and CDR2 SYGVNS. The ends were cut back, 4 bases at V and 4 bases at J, with 3 bases in the middle. CDR3 nucleotides: TGTGCCAGCAGTGCCCCAGATACGCAGTATTTT. Translating gives CASSAPDTQYF.

This clonotype has more than one count but fewer than ten. J is TRBJ2-1 and V is TRBV2; tentatively, D is TRBD1 or TRBD2 (6 bases each). Trimming pared 6 bases from V and 7 bases from J, leaving 34 bases between. CDR3 size: 20 residues. Germline V gene data show CDR1 as SNHLY and CDR2 as FYNNEI. CDR3 sequence: CASRPRGITLGGLGLNEQFF. CDR3 DNA: TGTGCCAGCAGGCCCCGGGGAATTACACTCGGGGGCCTCGGATTGAATGAGCAGTTCTTC.

This chain links TRBV5-1 with TRBJ2-7, with 11 bases matching TRBD2. V lost 0 bases to trimming and J lost 3 bases; unmatched junction nucleotides: 5. This CDR3 spans 16 amino acids. Germline CDR1 reads SGHRS; CDR2 reads YFSETQ. In DNA, the CDR3 is TGCGCCAGCAGCTTGGTACTAGCGGGAGCTGTCTACGAGCAGTACTTC. Translating it yields CASSLVLAGAVYEQYF.

V usage is TRBV11-3 and J usage is TRBJ2-5, with 10 bases fitting TRBD2. J gave up 5 bases and V 4 bases, and 10 bases lay outside the gene matches. This CDR3 comprises 16 residues. Germline values: CDR1 SGHNT, CDR2 YENEEA. DNA for the CDR3: TGTGCCAGCAGCTCCAACAGCGGGGGGGCTTTGGAGACCCAGTACTTC. This codes for CASSSNSGGALETQYF.

This clonotype showed up just a few times. The chain uses TRBV4-2 and TRBJ2-7, with 15 bases lining up with TRBD2. The CDR3 spans 19 residues. The ends lost 4 bases at V and 7 bases at J; junction bases unmatched: 17. Germline-derived CDR1 and CDR2 are LGHNA and YNFKEQ. CDR3 amino acids: CASSRFRTSGGALSEEQYF. CDR3 nucleotides: TGTGCCAGCAGCCGATTTAGGACTAGCGGGGGGGCCTTATCAGAAGAGCAGTACTTC.

This clonotype was seen ten or more times. CDR3 protein: CSAGAGSALNEQFF. CDR3 nucleotide sequence: TGCAGCGCTGGGGCAGGGAGTGCCCTCAATGAGCAGTTCTTC. The chain uses TRBV29-1 and TRBJ2-1, with D perhaps TRBD1 or TRBD2 (5 bases each). The germline V and J ends were trimmed by 7 bases and 6 bases, with 19 bases remaining between them. CDR3 length equals 14 residues. The germline gives CDR1 SQVTM, CDR2 ANQGSEA.

The chain recombines TRBV4-3 with TRBJ2-7, with TRBD1 matching over 10 bases. Germline CDR1 reads LGHNA; CDR2 reads YSLEER. The V segment lost 1 base and the J segment 3 bases; nucleotides outside the gene matches: 3. This CDR3 has 15 residues. The CDR3 region has the DNA TGCGCCAGCAGCCAAGGACAGGGGGCGAGCTACGAGCAGTACTTC. As protein: CASSQGQGASYEQYF.

This clonotype has more than one count but fewer than ten. As DNA, the CDR3 is TGCAGTGCTAGTGGGGGTGAGCTCGGTGGTGGGGCCAACGTCCTGACTTTC. It specifies CSASGGELGGGANVLTF. The gene calls are TRBV20-1 and TRBJ2-6; tentatively, D is TRBD1 or TRBD2 (5 bases each). The V and J ends lost 3 bases and 3 bases respectively, with 18 bases between them. CDR3 size: 17 residues. From germline, CDR1 is DFQATT and CDR2 SNEGSKA (reference sequence).

This clonotype appeared a few times. The J gene is TRBJ2-1, the V gene TRBV11-2; D is undetermined. V lost 6 bases and J 6 bases, leaving 9 bases between the germline ends. The CDR3 consists of 12 residues. Germline CDR1 and CDR2: SGHAT and FQNNGV. CDR3 region: CASRPGPNEQFF. The CDR3 coding sequence is TGTGCCAGCAGACCCGGCCCCAATGAGCAGTTCTTC.

This clonotype showed up just a few times. The V call is TRBV20-1, the J call TRBJ2-7, with D perhaps assigned TRBD1 or TRBD2 (5 bases each). Trimming shortened V by 3 bases and J by 2 bases, and 11 bases separated the two germline ends. Germline lookup yields CDR1 DFQATT and CDR2 SNEGSKA (reference sequence). There are 13 residues in the CDR3. The CDR3 here is CSASDGATYEQYF. The CDR3 DNA is TGCAGTGCTAGCGACGGGGCGACCTACGAGCAGTACTTC.

V gene TRBV7-8 combines with J gene TRBJ1-3; 7 bases fit TRBD1. V lost 4 bases to trimming and J lost 2 bases; unmatched junction nucleotides: 5. Germline lookup yields CDR1 SGHVS and CDR2 FQNEAQ. The CDR3 covers 15 residues. Here the CDR3 DNA reads TGTGCCAGCAGCTCCCGGGACAGTGCTGGAAACACCATATATTTT. Translated: CASSSRDSAGNTIYF.

This rearrangement joins TRBV5-1 to TRBJ2-7; a possible D gene is TRBD1 (5 bases). The length of the CDR3 is 14 residues. Between the trimmed V and J ends, which lost 0 bases and 5 bases, there was a span of 12 bases. Germline V CDR1 and CDR2: SGHRS, YFSETQ. The CDR3 DNA reads TGCGCCAGCAGCTTGGGGGGCGTTACAGACGAGCAGTACTTC. It translates to CASSLGGVTDEQYF.

The chain couples TRBV7-8 to TRBJ2-1; D possibly corresponds to TRBD1 (5 bases). Trimming took 5 bases from V and 4 from J, leaving 12 bases between them. The V gene's germline CDR1 is SGHVS and CDR2 FQNEAQ. The CDR3 totals 14 residues. The CDR3 DNA is TGTGCCAGCAGCCGCCGACAGTCATACAATGAGCAGTTCTTC. Amino acid sequence: CASSRRQSYNEQFF. Looking up the rest from reference TRBV7-8 and TRBJ2-1 gives the full variable domain: GAGVSQSPRYKVAKRGQDVALRCDPISGHVSLFWYQQALGQGPEFLTYFQNEAQLDKSGLPSDRFFAERPEGSVSTLKIQRTQQEDSAVYLCASSRRQSYNEQFFGPGTRLTVL.